Presented here are 18 T cell receptor beta chains from one specimen sequenced in a study of blood T cells in healthy people across ages (dated by TCRdb to between 2015 and 2016). The protocol used for the library was 5' RACE. TCRdb records Illumina HiSeq 2500 as the sequencer. A second about 7 to 11 cycle PCR used a sample-barcoded 5' primer and a J-beta primer mix. TCRdb reran the public reads through fastp at Q25 and MiXCR, keeping productive beta chains. One record per CDR3 amino acid sequence lists the most common genes and DNA. This sample has about a million distinct CDR3 sequences in its table, and more than 30% of those were observed once. The ten biggest clones cover 13% of the sample. Source material: blood. All receptors derive from a young man in good health.

This clonotype has more than one count but fewer than ten. The genes are TRBV6-4 and TRBJ1-2, with D maybe TRBD1 (5 bases). Germline values: CDR1 MRHNA, CDR2 SNTAGT. CDR3 length: 14 amino acids. Trimming shortened V by 7 bases and J by 4 bases, and 16 bases separated the two germline ends. CDR3: CASKGPDPLYGYTF. The CDR3 DNA is TGTGCCAGCAAGGGACCTGACCCACTCTATGGCTACACCTTC.

V and J are TRBV9 and TRBJ2-1, with D perhaps TRBD1 (5 bases). CDR3 length: 14 residues. V gave up 3 bases and J gave up 5 bases, with 12 bases separating them. Per the germline V gene, CDR1 is SGDLS and CDR2 is YYNGEE. In nucleotides, the CDR3 is TGTGCCAGCAGCGACCCCACAGGAGACAATGAGCAGTTCTTC. Translating it yields CASSDPTGDNEQFF. The full variable domain, completed using reference TRBV9 and TRBJ2-1, is DSGVTQTPKHLITATGQRVTLRCSPRSGDLSVYWYQQSLDQGLQFLIQYYNGEERAKGNILERFSAQQFPDLHSELNLSSLELGDSALYFCASSDPTGDNEQFFGPGTRLTVL.

This clonotype was counted only a few times. The V call is TRBV15, the J call TRBJ2-7, with 9 bases fitting TRBD1. CDR1 LNHNV and CDR2 YYDKDF come from the germline V gene (reference sequence). The length of the CDR3 is 14 residues. V lost 5 bases to trimming and J lost 3 bases; unmatched junction nucleotides: 5. CDR3 in DNA: TGTGCCACCAGCTGGGGACAGGGAGGCTACGAGCAGTACTTC. Translating it yields CATSWGQGGYEQYF.

V gene TRBV9 combines with J gene TRBJ2-1; D perhaps matches TRBD1 (6 bases). Between the trimmed V and J ends, which lost 2 bases and 4 bases, there was a span of 13 bases. Germline values: CDR1 SGDLS, CDR2 YYNGEE. CDR3 size: 15 residues. For the CDR3, the DNA is TGTGCCAGCAGCGTGGGGGCTGAACCATACAATGAGCAGTTCTTC. Translating it yields CASSVGAEPYNEQFF.

The chain uses TRBV9 and TRBJ2-1; 8 bases match TRBD2. This CDR3 region has 15 residues. Trimming at V came to 4 bases and at J to 7 bases, leaving 10 bases not matched to a gene. Germline V lookup: CDR1 SGDLS, CDR2 YYNGEE. Written as DNA, the CDR3 is TGTGCCAGCAGCATAAACGGACTAGCATTAAATGAGCAGTTCTTC. Protein product: CASSINGLALNEQFF. The entire variable domain, with the rest obtained from reference TRBV9 and TRBJ2-1, is as follows: DSGVTQTPKHLITATGQRVTLRCSPRSGDLSVYWYQQSLDQGLQFLIQYYNGEERAKGNILERFSAQQFPDLHSELNLSSLELGDSALYFCASSINGLALNEQFFGPGTRLTVL.

The DNA for the CDR3 is TGCAGCGTTGAGGACTCTGCCTACGAGCAGTACTTC. Protein: CSVEDSAYEQYF. The chain joins TRBV29-1 to TRBJ2-7; perhaps TRBD2 as D (5 bases). The CDR3 is 12 amino acids. Between the trimmed V and J ends, which lost 3 bases and 2 bases, there was a span of 8 bases. Germline V CDR1 and CDR2: SQVTM, ANQGSEA.

The genes are TRBV4-2 and TRBJ2-3, with D uncertain. The germline CDR1 and CDR2 sequences are LGHNA and YNFKEQ. The CDR3 runs to 10 residues. Trimming took 4 bases from V and 12 from J, leaving 8 bases between them. The CDR3 coding sequence is TGTGCCAGCAGCCGGGAACCCCAGTATTTT. Amino acid sequence: CASSREPQYF.

The chain recombines TRBV12-5 with TRBJ1-5; D not resolved. Germline-derived CDR1 and CDR2 are LGHNT and FRNRAP. Trimming removed 2 bases from V and 4 bases from J, with 9 bases in between. CDR3 length equals 14 residues. The CDR3 bases are TGTGCTAGTGGTTTGATCCCTTCGAATCAGCCCCAGCATTTT. This translates into CASGLIPSNQPQHF.

This clonotype came up a few times. Being one base from a much bigger clone, this may be a read error. V gene TRBV7-2 combines with J gene TRBJ2-5; 8 bases are shared with TRBD2. Germline-derived CDR1 and CDR2 are SGHTA and FQGNSA. The CDR3 totals 14 residues. The V segment lost 1 base and the J segment 11 bases; nucleotides outside the gene matches: 9. The CDR3 DNA reads TGTGCCAGCAGCTTAGGTTGGGCGGGAGGTGAGCAGTACTTC. Protein sequence: CASSLGWAGGEQYF.

This clonotype turned up a few times. The chain couples TRBV20-1 to TRBJ2-3, with a tentative D call TRBD2 (6 bases). Trimming cost V 0 bases and J 5 bases, with 21 bases left between them. The CDR3 is 17 residues long. Germline V gene lookup returns CDR1 DFQATT and CDR2 SNEGSKA (reference sequence). The chain's CDR3 is CSARDSSGRVGGDTQYF. In nucleotides, the CDR3 is TGCAGTGCTAGAGATTCTTCAGGCAGGGTGGGGGGAGATACGCAGTATTTT.

The rearrangement joins TRBV24-1 to TRBJ2-3; 9 bases map to TRBD1. Looked up from germline, CDR1 is KGHDR and CDR2 is SFDVKD. The junction had 10 bases not matched to a gene; V was cut back by 5 bases and J by 5 bases. CDR3 length equals 16 residues. The CDR3, as DNA: TGTGCCACCAGTGGTCCGGGACAGGGTACAGAAGATACGCAGTATTTT. Protein: CATSGPGQGTEDTQYF.

This clonotype has a handful of counts. The chain joins TRBV29-1 to TRBJ2-1, with 12 bases identical to TRBD2. CDR1 and CDR2 from the germline V gene are SQVTM and ANQGSEA. CDR3 length: 18 amino acids. V lost 6 bases to trimming and J lost 8 bases; unmatched junction nucleotides: 20. The DNA for the CDR3 is TGCAGCGTAGCGGTACCCATACGACTAGCGGGGGTTATGGATGAGCAGTTCTTC. This sequence encodes CSVAVPIRLAGVMDEQFF.

This clonotype was recorded a few times. The chain is built from TRBV7-8 and TRBJ1-6; D may be TRBD1 (6 bases). Germline values: CDR1 SGHVS, CDR2 FQNEAQ. This CDR3 has 18 amino acids. The V gene lost 0 bases and the J gene lost 3 bases, with 15 bases spanning the gap. The CDR3 loop is CASSLARRQEGYNSPLHF. The DNA for the CDR3 is TGTGCCAGCAGCTTAGCCCGAAGACAGGAAGGCTATAATTCACCCCTCCACTTT.

This clonotype was picked up a small number of times. The chain has TRBV9 and TRBJ2-3; maybe TRBD2 (5 bases). The CDR3 has 17 residues. CDR1 is SGDLS and CDR2 is YYNGEE in the germline V gene. Trimming shortened V by 2 bases and J by 4 bases, and 20 bases separated the two germline ends. The CDR3 bases are TGTGCCAGCAGCGTGGCTAGCTACGTCGCGGTGGCAGATACGCAGTATTTT. Protein product: CASSVASYVAVADTQYF.

The CDR3 DNA reads as TGTGCCATCAGTGATTCGACAGGCGGTAGCTATGGCTACACCTTC. Translating it yields CAISDSTGGSYGYTF. The chain carries TRBV10-3 and TRBJ1-2, with a possible D match to TRBD1 (6 bases). Germline CDR1 is ENHRY and CDR2 is SYGVKD. This CDR3 is 15 amino acids long. V shed 3 bases and J shed 4 bases, with 15 bases lying between them.

The sample holds a few counts of this clonotype. The chain uses TRBV7-2 and TRBJ2-7; 8 nucleotides line up with TRBD1. Losses at the gene ends were 5 bases for V and 9 bases for J; bases not matched to a gene: 15. Germline V gene sequence: CDR1 SGHTA, CDR2 FQGNSA. There are 15 residues in the CDR3. Here the CDR3 DNA reads TGTGCCAGCAGCCTGTCCGGGACAGGCCCTCCTGGGCAGTACTTC. It encodes CASSLSGTGPPGQYF.

The V gene is TRBV18, the J gene TRBJ2-6, with a weak D call TRBD2 (6 bases). The V end was cut by 2 bases, the J end by 0 bases, with 14 bases between. CDR3 size: 18 residues. Looked up from germline, CDR1 is KGHSH and CDR2 is LQKENI. As DNA, the CDR3 is TGTGCCAGCTCACCAGAAAGGACGGGACTCTCTGGGGCCAACGTCCTGACTTTC. Encoded protein: CASSPERTGLSGANVLTF. The full variable domain, with the rest looked up from reference TRBV18 and TRBJ2-6, is NAGVMQNPRHLVRRRGQEARLRCSPMKGHSHVYWYRQLPEEGLKFMVYLQKENIIDESGMPKERFSAEFPKEGPSILRIQQVVRGDSAAYFCASSPERTGLSGANVLTFGAGSRLTVL.

This clonotype showed up just once. The chain employs TRBV23-1 and TRBJ2-3; D is undetermined. TRBV23-1 is labeled an ORF, and its function is uncertain. V dropped 7 bases and J dropped 6 bases, with 23 bases sitting between them. The CDR3 totals 16 residues. The CDR3 loop reads CASTRRPRHSMDTQYF. The DNA of the CDR3 is TGCGCCAGCACCCGACGGCCACGGCACAGTATGGATACGCAGTATTTT.